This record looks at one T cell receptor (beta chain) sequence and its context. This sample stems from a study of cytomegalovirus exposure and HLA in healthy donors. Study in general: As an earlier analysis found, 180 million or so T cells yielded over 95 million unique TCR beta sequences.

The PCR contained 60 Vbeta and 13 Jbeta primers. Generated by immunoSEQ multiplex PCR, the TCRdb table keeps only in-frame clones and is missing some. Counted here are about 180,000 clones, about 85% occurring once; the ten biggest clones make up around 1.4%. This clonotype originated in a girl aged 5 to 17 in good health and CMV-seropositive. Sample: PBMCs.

CDR3 sequence (DNA): TGCGCCAGCAGCGAACCAGGGACCTACGAGCAGTACTTC. Translating it yields CASSEPGTYEQYF. The gene calls are TRBV10-1 and TRBJ2-7; possibly TRBD1 for D (5 bases). This CDR3 spans 13 amino acids. V was cut by 6 bases and J by 2 bases, with 11 bases left in between. Germline CDR1 reads WNHNN; CDR2 reads SYGVQD (reference sequence).